The subject of this entry is one T cell receptor beta chain. The target antigen is unknown. The sample comes from a study of cytomegalovirus exposure and HLA in healthy donors. Study-level findings and limits: The study put 150 to 200 TCR beta chains on its list as cytomegalovirus-associated.

The PCR employed 60 Vbeta primers together with 13 Jbeta primers. Clones were read by immunoSEQ multiplex PCR, and TCRdb kept only the in-frame ones, dropping some. The table records a few hundred thousand clones, roughly 70% of them present only once. The source material was PBMCs. The source of this sequence is a female donor in good health and CMV-seronegative.

The CDR3 coding sequence is TGTGCCAGTAGTATGAGGGTTAGGACCTACGAGCAGTACTTC. Translation: CASSMRVRTYEQYF. The chain uses TRBV19 and TRBJ2-7, with D perhaps matching TRBD2 (5 bases). The length of the CDR3 is 14 residues. V lost 3 bases to trimming and J lost 2 bases, with 11 bases between them. CDR1 and CDR2 (germline): LNHDA, SQIVND (reference sequence).